This T cell receptor (beta chain) emerged from a study of monozygotic twins with inflammatory bowel disease. The CDR3 runs 14 residues. From germline, CDR1 is SGHRS and CDR2 YFSETQ. TCRdb derives one entry per CDR3 protein from the 5' RACE reads, leaving out DNA. The sample data list roughly 90,000 distinct CDR3 sequences. This sequence joins TRBV5-1 and TRBJ2-7; with no DNA, the TCRdb D assignment of TRBD2 cannot be verified. Input material: blood. The sequence derives from a human donor with ulcerative colitis or Crohn's disease, or a healthy co-twin of an affected twin (not recorded which). The CDR3 loop is CASSSGTSFYEQYF.